This T cell receptor (beta chain) was found in a study of cytomegalovirus exposure and HLA in healthy donors. Study-level background: The same platform as the roughly 700 first-cohort repertoires was used for the 95 to 150 validation repertoires, a later analysis reported.

This clone showed up just a few times. This table comes from immunoSEQ multiplex PCR, and its TCRdb copy is limited to in-frame clones, with some not included. The data contain 250,000 to 400,000 clones, approximately 86% of them singletons. Germline V CDR1 and CDR2: WSHSY, SAAADI. V lost 1 base and J lost 7; bases outside the gene matches: 1. This CDR3 has 13 residues. The chain is built from TRBV10-2 and TRBJ2-7; 10 positions agree with TRBD2. The sequence was collected from a young man in good health and CMV-seronegative. The sequenced material came from PBMCs. CDR3 coding DNA: TGCGCCAGCAGTGAGTGGACTAGCGGAGAGCAGTACTTC. This translates into CASSEWTSGEQYF.